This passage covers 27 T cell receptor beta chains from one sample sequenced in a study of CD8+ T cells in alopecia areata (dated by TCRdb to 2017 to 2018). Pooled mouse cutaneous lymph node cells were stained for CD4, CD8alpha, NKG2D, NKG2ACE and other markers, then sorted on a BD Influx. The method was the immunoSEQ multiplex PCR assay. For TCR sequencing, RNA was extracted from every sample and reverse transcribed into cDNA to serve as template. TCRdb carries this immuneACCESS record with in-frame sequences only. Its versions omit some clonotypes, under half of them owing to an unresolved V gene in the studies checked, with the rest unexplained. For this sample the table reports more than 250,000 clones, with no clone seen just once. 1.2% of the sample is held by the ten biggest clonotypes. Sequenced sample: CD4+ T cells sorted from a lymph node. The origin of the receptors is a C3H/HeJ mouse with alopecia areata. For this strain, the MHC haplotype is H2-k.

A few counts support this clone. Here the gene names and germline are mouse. Partial CDR3 DNA: TGTGCTAGCAGTAGACAGGGGTTTGCAGAA. It encodes CASSRQGFAE. The whole CDR3 protein reads CASSRQGFAETLYF. The V and J genes are TRBV17 and TRBJ2-3; tentative D call: TRBD1 (6 bases). The read gets to within 4 residues of the CDR3 end, and the germline J gene fills in the rest. This CDR3 is 14 amino acids long. V was clipped by 2 bases and J by 2 bases, with 8 bases between them. CDR1 is MNHDT, CDR2 YYDKIL, per germline.

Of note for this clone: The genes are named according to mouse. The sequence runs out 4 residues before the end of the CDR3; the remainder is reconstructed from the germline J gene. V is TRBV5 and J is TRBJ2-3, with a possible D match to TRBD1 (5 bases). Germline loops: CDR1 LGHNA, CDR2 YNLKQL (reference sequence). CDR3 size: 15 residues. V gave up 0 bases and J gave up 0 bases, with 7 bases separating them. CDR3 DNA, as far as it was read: TGTGCCAGCAGCCAAGAGGACACCAGTGCAGAA. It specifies CASSQEDTSAE. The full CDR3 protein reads CASSQEDTSAETLYF.

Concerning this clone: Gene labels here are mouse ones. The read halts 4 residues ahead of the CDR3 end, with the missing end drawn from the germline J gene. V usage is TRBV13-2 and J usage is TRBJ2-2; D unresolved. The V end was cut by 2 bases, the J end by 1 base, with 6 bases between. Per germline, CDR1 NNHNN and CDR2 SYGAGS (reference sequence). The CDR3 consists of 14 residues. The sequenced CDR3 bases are TGTGCCAGCGGTGAGCGCAGAAACACCGGG. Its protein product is CASGERRNTG. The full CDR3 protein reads CASGERRNTGQLYF.

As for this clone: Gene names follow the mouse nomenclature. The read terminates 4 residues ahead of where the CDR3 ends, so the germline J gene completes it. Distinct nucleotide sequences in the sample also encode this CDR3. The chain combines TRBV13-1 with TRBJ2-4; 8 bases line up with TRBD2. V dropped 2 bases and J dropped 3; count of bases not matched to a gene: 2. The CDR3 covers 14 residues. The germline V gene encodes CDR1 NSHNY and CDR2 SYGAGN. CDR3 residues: CASSELGGQNTLYF. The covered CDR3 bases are TGTGCCAGCAGTGAGCTGGGGGGCCAAAAC.

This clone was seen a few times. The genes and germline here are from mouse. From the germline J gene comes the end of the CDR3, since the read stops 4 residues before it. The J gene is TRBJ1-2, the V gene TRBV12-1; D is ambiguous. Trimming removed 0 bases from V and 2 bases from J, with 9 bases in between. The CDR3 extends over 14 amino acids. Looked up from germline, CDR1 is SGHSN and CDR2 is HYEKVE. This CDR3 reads CASSLVPENSDYTF. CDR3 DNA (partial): TGTGCCAGCTCTCTCGTACCAGAGAACTCC.

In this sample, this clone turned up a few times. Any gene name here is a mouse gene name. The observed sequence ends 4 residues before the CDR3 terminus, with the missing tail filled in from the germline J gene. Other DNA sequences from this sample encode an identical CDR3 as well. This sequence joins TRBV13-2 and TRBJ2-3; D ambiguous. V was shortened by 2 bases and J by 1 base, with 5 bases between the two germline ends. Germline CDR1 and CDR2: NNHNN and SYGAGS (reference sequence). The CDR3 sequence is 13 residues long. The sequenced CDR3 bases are TGTGCCAGCGGTGAGCAGGGTGCAGAA. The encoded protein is CASGEQGAE. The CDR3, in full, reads CASGEQGAETLYF.

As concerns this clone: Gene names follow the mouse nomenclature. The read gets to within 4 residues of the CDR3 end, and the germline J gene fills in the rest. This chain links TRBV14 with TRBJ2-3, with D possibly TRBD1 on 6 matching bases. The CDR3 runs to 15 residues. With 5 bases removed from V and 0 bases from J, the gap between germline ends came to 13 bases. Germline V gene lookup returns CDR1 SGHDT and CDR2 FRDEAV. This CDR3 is CASRYRDNSAETLYF. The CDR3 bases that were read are TGTGCCAGCAGGTACCGGGACAATAGTGCAGAA.

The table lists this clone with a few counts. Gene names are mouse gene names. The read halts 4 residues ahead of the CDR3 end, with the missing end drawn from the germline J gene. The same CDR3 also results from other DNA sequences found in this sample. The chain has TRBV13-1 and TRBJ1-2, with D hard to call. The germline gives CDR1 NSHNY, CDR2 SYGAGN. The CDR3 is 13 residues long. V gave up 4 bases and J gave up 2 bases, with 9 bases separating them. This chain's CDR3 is CASSRGLNSDYTF. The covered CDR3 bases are TGTGCCAGCAGTCGAGGGTTGAACTCC.

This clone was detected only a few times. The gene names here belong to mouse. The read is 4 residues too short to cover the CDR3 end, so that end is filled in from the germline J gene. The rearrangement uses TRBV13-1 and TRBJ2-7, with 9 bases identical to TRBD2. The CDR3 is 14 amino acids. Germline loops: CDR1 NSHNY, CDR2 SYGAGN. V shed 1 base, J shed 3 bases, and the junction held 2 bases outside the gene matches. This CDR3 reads CASSDRLGDYEQYF. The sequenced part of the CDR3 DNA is TGTGCCAGCAGTGATCGACTGGGGGACTAT.

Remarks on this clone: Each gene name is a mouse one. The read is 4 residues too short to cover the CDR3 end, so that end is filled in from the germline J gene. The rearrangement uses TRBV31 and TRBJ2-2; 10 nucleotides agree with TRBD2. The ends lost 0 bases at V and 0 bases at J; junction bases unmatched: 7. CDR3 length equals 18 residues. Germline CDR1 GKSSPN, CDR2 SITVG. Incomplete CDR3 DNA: TGTGCCTGGAGTCTAGAGGGGACTGGGGTTGCAAACACCGGG. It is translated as CAWSLEGTGVANTG. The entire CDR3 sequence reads CAWSLEGTGVANTGQLYF.

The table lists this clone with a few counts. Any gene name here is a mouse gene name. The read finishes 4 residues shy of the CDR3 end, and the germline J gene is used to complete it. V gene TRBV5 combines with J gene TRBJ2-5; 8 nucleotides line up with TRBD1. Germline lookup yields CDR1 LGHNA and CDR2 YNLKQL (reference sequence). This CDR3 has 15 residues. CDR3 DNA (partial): TGTGCCAGCAGCCAACTACGACAGGGGAGGGAC. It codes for CASSQLRQGRD. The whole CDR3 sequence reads CASSQLRQGRDTQYF.

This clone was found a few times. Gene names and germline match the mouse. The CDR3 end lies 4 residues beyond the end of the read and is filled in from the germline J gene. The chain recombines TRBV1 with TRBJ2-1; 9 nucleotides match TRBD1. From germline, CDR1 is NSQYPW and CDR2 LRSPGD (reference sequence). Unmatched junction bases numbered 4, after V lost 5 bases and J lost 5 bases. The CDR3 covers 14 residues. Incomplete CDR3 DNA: TGCACCTGCAGTCAACAGGGGGCCGATGCT. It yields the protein CTCSQQGADA. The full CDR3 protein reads CTCSQQGADAEQFF.

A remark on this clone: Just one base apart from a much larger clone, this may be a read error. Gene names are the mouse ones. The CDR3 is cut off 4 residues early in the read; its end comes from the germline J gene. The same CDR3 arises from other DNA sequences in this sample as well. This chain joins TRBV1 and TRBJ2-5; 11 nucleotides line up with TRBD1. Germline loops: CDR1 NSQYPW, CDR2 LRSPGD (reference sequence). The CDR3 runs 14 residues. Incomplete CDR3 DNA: TGCACCTGCAGTGGGACAGGGGGCGAAGAC. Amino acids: CTCSGTGGED. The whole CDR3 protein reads CTCSGTGGEDTQYF.

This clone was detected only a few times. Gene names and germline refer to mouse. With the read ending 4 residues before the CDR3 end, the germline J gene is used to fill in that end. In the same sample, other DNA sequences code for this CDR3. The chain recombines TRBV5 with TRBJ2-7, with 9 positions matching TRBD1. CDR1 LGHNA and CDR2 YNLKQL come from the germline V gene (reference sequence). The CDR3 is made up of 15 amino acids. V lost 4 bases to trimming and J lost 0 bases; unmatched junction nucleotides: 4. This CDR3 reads CASSPGTGSSYEQYF. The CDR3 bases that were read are TGTGCCAGCAGCCCCGGGACAGGGAGCTCCTAT.

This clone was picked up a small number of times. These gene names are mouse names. The part of the CDR3 DNA that was read is TGTGCCAGCGGTGAGCGGGGGGCGCCGGCT. It specifies CASGERGAPA. In full, the CDR3 is CASGERGAPAEQFF. The chain is built from TRBV13-2 and TRBJ2-1, with D perhaps TRBD2 (7 bases). The read terminates 4 residues before the CDR3 end, so the remaining end is supplied by the germline J gene. From germline, CDR1 is NNHNN and CDR2 SYGAGS (reference sequence). CDR3 size: 14 residues.

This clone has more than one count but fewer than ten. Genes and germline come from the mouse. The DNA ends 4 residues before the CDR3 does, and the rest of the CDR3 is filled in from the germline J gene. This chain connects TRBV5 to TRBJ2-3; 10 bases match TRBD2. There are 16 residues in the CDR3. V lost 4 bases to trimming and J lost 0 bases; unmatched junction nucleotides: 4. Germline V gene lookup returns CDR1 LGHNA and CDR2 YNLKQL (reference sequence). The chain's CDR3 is CASSLWTGGSAETLYF. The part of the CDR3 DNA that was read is TGTGCCAGCAGCCTCTGGACTGGGGGTAGTGCAGAA.

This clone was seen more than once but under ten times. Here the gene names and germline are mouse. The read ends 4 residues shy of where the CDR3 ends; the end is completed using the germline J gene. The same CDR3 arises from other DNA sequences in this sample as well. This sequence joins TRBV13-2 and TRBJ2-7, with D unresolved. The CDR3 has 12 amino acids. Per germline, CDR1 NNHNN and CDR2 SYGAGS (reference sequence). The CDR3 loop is CASGDEGYEQYF. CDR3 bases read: TGTGCCAGCGGTGATGAGGGTTAT.

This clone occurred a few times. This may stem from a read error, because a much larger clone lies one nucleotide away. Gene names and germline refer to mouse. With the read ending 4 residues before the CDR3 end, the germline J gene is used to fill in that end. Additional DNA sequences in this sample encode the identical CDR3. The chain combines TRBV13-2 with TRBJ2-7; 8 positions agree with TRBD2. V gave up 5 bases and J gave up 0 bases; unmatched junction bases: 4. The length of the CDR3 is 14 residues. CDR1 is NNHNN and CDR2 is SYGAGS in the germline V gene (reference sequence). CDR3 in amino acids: CASGNWGSSYEQYF. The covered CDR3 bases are TGTGCCAGCGGGAACTGGGGGAGCTCCTAT.

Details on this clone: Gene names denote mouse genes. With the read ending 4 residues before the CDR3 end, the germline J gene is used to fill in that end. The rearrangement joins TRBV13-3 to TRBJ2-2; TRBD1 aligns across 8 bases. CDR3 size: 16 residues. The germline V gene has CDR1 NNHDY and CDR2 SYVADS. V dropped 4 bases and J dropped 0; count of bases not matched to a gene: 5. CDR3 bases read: TGTGCCAGCAGTTCCCACAGGGGGGCAAACACCGGG. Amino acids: CASSSHRGANTG. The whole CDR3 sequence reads CASSSHRGANTGQLYF.

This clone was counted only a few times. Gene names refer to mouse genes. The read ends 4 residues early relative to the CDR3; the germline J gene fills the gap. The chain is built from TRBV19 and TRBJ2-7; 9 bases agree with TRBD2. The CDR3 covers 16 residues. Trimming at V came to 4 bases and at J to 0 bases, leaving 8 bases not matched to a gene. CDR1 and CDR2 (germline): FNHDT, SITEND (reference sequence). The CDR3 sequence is CASSPGLGRSSYEQYF. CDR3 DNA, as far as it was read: TGTGCCAGCAGTCCCGGACTGGGGAGGAGCTCCTAT.

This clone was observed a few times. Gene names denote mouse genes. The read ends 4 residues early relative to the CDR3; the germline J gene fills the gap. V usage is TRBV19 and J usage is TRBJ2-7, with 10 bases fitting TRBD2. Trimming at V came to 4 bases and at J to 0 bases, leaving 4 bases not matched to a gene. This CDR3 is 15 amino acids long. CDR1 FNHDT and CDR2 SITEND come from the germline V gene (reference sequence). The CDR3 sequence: CASSPGLGVSYEQYF. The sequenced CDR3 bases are TGTGCCAGCAGTCCAGGACTGGGGGTCTCCTAT.

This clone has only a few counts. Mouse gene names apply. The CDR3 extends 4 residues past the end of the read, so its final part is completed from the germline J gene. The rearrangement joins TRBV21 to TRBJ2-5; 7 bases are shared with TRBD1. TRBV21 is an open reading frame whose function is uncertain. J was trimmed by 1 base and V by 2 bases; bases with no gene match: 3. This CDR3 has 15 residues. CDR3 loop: CASSQAGTDQDTQYF. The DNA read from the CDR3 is TGTGCTAGCAGTCAAGCCGGGACAGACCAAGAC.

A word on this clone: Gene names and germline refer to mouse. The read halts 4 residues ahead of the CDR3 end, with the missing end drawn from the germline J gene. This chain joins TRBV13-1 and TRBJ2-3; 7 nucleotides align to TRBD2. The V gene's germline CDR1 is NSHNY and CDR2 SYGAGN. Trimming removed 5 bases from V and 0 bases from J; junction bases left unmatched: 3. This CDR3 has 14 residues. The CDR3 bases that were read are TGTGCCAGCAGGATGGGGGGAAGTGCAGAA. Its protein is CASRMGGSAE. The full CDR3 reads CASRMGGSAETLYF.

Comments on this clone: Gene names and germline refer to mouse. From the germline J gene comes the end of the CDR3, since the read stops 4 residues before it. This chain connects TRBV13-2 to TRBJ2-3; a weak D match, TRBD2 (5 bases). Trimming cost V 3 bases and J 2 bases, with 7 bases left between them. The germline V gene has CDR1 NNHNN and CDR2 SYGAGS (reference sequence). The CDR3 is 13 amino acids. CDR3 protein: CASGGWDAETLYF. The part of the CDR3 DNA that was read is TGTGCCAGCGGTGGCTGGGATGCAGAA.

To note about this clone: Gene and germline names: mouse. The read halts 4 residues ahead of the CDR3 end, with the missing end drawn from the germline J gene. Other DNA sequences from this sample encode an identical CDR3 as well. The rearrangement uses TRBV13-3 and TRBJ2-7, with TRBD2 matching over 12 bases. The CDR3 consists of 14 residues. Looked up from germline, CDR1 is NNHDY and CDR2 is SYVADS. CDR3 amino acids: CASSRLGGRDEQYF. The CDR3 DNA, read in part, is TGTGCCAGCAGTAGACTGGGGGGGCGCGAT.

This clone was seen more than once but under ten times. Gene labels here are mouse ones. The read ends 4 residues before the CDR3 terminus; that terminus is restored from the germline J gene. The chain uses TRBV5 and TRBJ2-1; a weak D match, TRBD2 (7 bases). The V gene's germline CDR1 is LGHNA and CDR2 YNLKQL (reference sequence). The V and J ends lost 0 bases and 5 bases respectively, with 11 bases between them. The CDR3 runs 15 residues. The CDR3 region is CASSQERGAHAEQFF. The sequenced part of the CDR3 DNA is TGTGCCAGCAGCCAAGAGAGGGGGGCGCATGCT.

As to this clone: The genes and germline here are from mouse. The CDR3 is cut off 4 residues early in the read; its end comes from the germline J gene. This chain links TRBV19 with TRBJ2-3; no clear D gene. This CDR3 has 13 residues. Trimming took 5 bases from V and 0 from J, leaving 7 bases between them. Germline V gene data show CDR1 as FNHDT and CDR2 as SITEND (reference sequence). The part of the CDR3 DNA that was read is TGTGCCAGCAGGCACTATAGTGCAGAA. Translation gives CASRHYSAE. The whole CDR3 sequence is CASRHYSAETLYF.